A single sample is the source of the 17 T cell receptor beta chains below, sequenced in a study of glioma-infiltrating T cells. The iRepertoire nested amplicon-rescue multiplex PCR amplified TCR alpha and beta CDR3s from RNA. One entry per CDR3 protein results from TCRdb running MiXCR on the multiplex PCR reads. The sample has fewer than 250,000 distinct CDR3 sequences, more than 30% seen once. Sequencing was performed on glioma tissue, nonneoplastic brain tissue, or PBMCs (not recorded which). These receptors originate from a human donor with low-grade glioma or glioblastoma, undergoing nonglioma brain surgery, or in good health (not recorded which).

This clonotype was picked up many times. The chain's CDR3 is CASSQALRGFYNEQFF. As DNA, the CDR3 is TGCGCCAGCAGCCAAGCATTGCGGGGGTTCTACAATGAGCAGTTCTTC. The chain joins TRBV4-3 to TRBJ2-1; 7 nucleotides agree with TRBD2. Trimming took 1 base from V and 3 from J; bases not matched to a gene: 6. Germline V gives CDR1 LGHNA, CDR2 YSLEER. This CDR3 has 16 residues.

With regard to this clonotype: The CDR3 carries no conserved terminal phenylalanine or tryptophan, so it likely arises from a read error. The V gene is TRBV6-1, the J gene TRBJ1-5; 9 bases fit TRBD1. CDR3 length: 17 amino acids. Germline V gene lookup returns CDR1 MNHNS and CDR2 SASEGT. V was clipped by 6 bases and J by 3 bases; unmatched bases: 12. The CDR3 loop is CASSSGQGLGNNQPQHL. DNA for the CDR3: TGTGCCAGCAGCTCGGGACAGGGCCTGGGGAACAATCAGCCCCAGCATCTT.

Ten or more counts support this clonotype. The genes are TRBV7-2 and TRBJ2-3; no clear D gene. CDR1 is SGHTA, CDR2 FQGNSA, per germline. V was clipped by 2 bases and J by 4 bases, with 7 bases between them. CDR3 length: 13 amino acids. The chain's CDR3 is CASSLIFADTQYF. The CDR3 coding sequence is TGTGCCAGCAGCTTAATTTTCGCAGATACGCAGTATTTT. Full variable domain (remainder filled in from reference TRBV7-2 and TRBJ2-3): GAGVSQSPSNKVTEKGKDVELRCDPISGHTALYWYRQSLGQGLEFLIYFQGNSAPDKSGLPSDRFSAERTGGSVSTLTIQRTQQEDSAVYLCASSLIFADTQYFGPGTRLTVL.

V gene TRBV4-1 combines with J gene TRBJ2-7; 13 bases fit TRBD2. V lost 4 bases, J lost 4 bases, and 10 bases stayed unmatched. The CDR3 is 17 amino acids. The germline V gene encodes CDR1 MGHRA and CDR2 YSYEKL. The CDR3 nucleotides read TGCGCCAGCAGCCGGGGGCGGACTAGCGGGAGTCGGTACGAGCAGTACTTC. Its protein product is CASSRGRTSGSRYEQYF.

With regard to this clonotype: Its ends do not fully match the called genes, so a read error is possible. The J gene is TRBJ1-1, the V gene TRBV2; no clear D. Per germline, CDR1 SNHLY and CDR2 FYNNEI. The CDR3 is made up of 13 amino acids. The DNA for the CDR3 is TGTGCCAGCAGTACGACGCAGGTCACTAAAGCCTTCTTT. Translated: CASSTTQVTKAFF.

Turning to this clonotype: A single base separates this from a much larger clone, so it may be a read error. The chain is built from TRBV4-1 and TRBJ1-2; 8 positions agree with TRBD1. Per the germline V gene, CDR1 is MGHRA and CDR2 is YSYEKL. V lost 7 bases and J lost 4; bases outside the gene matches: 8. CDR3 length: 14 amino acids. In nucleotides, the CDR3 is TGCGCCAGCAAGGCGACAGGGGAGCTCTATGGCTACACCTTC. This codes for CASKATGELYGYTF.

Remarks on this clonotype: The junction departs from germline at one end; a sequencing error may be responsible. The chain joins TRBV6-2 or TRBV6-3 to TRBJ1-2; possible D gene TRBD1, 5 bases. There are 17 residues in the CDR3. Per the germline V gene, CDR1 is MNHEY and CDR2 is SVGEGT. The CDR3 spells CASSISSPGTVTYDYNF. The CDR3 DNA sequence: TGTGCCAGCAGCATCTCGAGCCCCGGGACGGTAACCTATGACTACAACTTC.

The CDR3 DNA follows: TGTGCCAGCAGTCACCTACTAGCGGGAGGGCCCCACGAGCAGTACTTC. Amino acids: CASSHLLAGGPHEQYF. The rearrangement links TRBV6-1 to TRBJ2-7; TRBD2 matches at 13 bases. After removal of 5 bases from V and 5 bases from J, the junction contained 9 bases not matched to a gene. Germline V gene data show CDR1 as MNHNS and CDR2 as SASEGT. This CDR3 contains 16 residues.

About this clonotype itself: A much more abundant neighbour one base away suggests this may be a read error. The chain employs TRBV19 and TRBJ2-1, with 13 bases lining up with TRBD2. CDR1 and CDR2 (germline): LNHDA, SQIVND (reference sequence). The junction had 5 bases not matched to a gene; V was cut back by 9 bases and J by 6 bases. CDR3 length: 14 residues. Here the CDR3 DNA reads TGTGCCAGCTGGACTAGCGGGGGACCCAATGAGCAGTTCTTC. It yields the protein CASWTSGGPNEQFF.

Only one count was recorded for this clonotype. A much bigger clone sits one base away, suggesting this may be a read error. The chain carries TRBV29-1 and TRBJ1-1; D remains ambiguous. The CDR3 has 14 amino acids. Germline CDR1 and CDR2: SQVTM and ANQGSEA. CDR3 sequence (DNA): TGCAGCGTTGAGGTCTCCCCCCCGGCCACTGAAGCTTACTTT. Translated: CSVEVSPPATEAYF.

The sample holds many counts of this clonotype. The CDR3 bases are TGTGCCAGCAGCCAAGATTGGGGCGGCTATGGCTACACCTTC. Protein: CASSQDWGGYGYTF. The V and J genes are TRBV14 and TRBJ1-2; a weak D match, TRBD1 (5 bases). CDR3 length: 14 residues. With 0 bases removed from V and 4 bases from J, the gap between germline ends came to 9 bases. In germline, CDR1 is SGHDN, CDR2 FVKESK.

This rearrangement joins TRBV19 to TRBJ1-5; perhaps TRBD1 as D (5 bases). The CDR3 is 15 residues long. With 7 bases removed from V and 7 bases from J, the gap between germline ends came to 20 bases. From germline, CDR1 is LNHDA and CDR2 SQIVND (reference sequence). In nucleotides, the CDR3 is TGTGCCAGTATCACAAGCGCCAGGGTTGGACAGCCCCAGCATTTT. This gives the protein CASITSARVGQPQHF. Variable domain in full (rest from reference TRBV19 and TRBJ1-5): DGGITQSPKYLFRKEGQNVTLSCEQNLNHDAMYWYRQDPGQGLRLIYYSQIVNDFQKGDIAEGYSVSREKKESFPLTVTSAQKNPTAFYLCASITSARVGQPQHFGDGTRLSIL.

This clonotype was counted ten times or more. The genes are TRBV4-1 and TRBJ2-3; no firm D call. There are 12 residues in the CDR3. Per germline, CDR1 MGHRA and CDR2 YSYEKL. V was clipped by 3 bases and J by 5 bases, with 6 bases between them. CDR3: CASSHILDTQYF. As DNA, the CDR3 is TGCGCCAGCAGCCATATCTTAGATACGCAGTATTTT.

Points on this clonotype: This may be a read error: a much more frequent sequence differs by one nucleotide. This rearrangement joins TRBV7-2 to TRBJ1-1; D gene unclear. V lost 7 bases, J lost 1 base, and 13 bases lay in between. Germline V gene data show CDR1 as SGHTA and CDR2 as FQGNSA. The CDR3 extends over 14 amino acids. The CDR3 nucleotides read TGTGCCAGCACCAAAATGACAAGGAACACTGAAGCTTTCTTT. Its translation is CASTKMTRNTEAFF.

CDR3 sequence: CASSYSGLAGSWTQYF. Here the CDR3 DNA reads TGTGCCAGCAGTTACTCCGGACTAGCGGGGTCGTGGACCCAGTACTTC. The chain is built from TRBV6-5 and TRBJ2-1; 12 bases are shared with TRBD2. The end of the DNA is better explained by TRBJ2-5, so the J call may be wrong. CDR1 and CDR2 from the germline V gene are MNHEY and SVGAGI. CDR3 length: 16 amino acids.

This clonotype was counted only a few times. The gene calls are TRBV30 and TRBJ2-2; possibly TRBD1 for D (6 bases). The V gene's germline CDR1 is GTSNPN and CDR2 SVGIG (reference sequence). V was pared by 4 bases and J by 5 bases, with 11 bases between. CDR3 length equals 13 residues. This CDR3 is CAWNRVGTGELFF. DNA for the CDR3: TGTGCCTGGAACAGGGTTGGAACCGGGGAGCTGTTTTTT.

This clonotype was recorded many times. V is TRBV5-6 and J is TRBJ2-1; no definite D call. The CDR3 has 13 amino acids. Germline V CDR1 and CDR2: SGHDT, YYEEEE. V gave up 1 base and J gave up 3 bases, with 5 bases separating them. CDR3 loop: CASSLTNYNEQFF. The CDR3 DNA follows: TGTGCCAGCAGCTTGACTAACTACAATGAGCAGTTCTTC.